This T cell receptor (beta chain) is drawn from a study of cytotoxic CD8 clonotypes in ibrutinib-treated CLL. Here immunoSEQ multiplex PCR was the method, and the copy in TCRdb shows in-frame clones only, minus some. The sample holds about 15,000 clones; about 55% are singletons and the top ten take 30% to 35%. The germline V gene has CDR1 SGHNT and CDR2 YENEEA. The ends were cut back, 1 base at V and 5 bases at J, with 5 bases in the middle. The CDR3 extends over 12 amino acids. By share, this clone counts as medium-sized (0.01 to 0.1%). This sequence joins TRBV11-3 and TRBJ1-1; D is unresolved. The source was PBMCs, collected at a roughly 24-month disease-progression time point, from a patient treated with ibrutinib. This receptor was identified in a human donor with chronic lymphocytic leukemia. The CDR3, as DNA: TGTGCCAGCAGCTTAGTGAGTACTGAAGCTTTCTTT. Amino acid sequence: CASSLVSTEAFF.